This entry concerns a single T cell receptor beta chain. Its antigen is undetermined. This specimen comes from a study of vaccination effects on CD4 cells after COVID-19. Assay: immunoSEQ multiplex PCR; the TCRdb copy retains only in-frame clones and omits some. This table holds 20,000 to 30,000 clones, 65% to 75% found once. Antigen-specific CD4+ T cell clonotypes were called by their expansion after viral peptide-pool culture in ViraFEST. Scientists isolated CD4+ T cells after a roughly nine-day culture period ended. Among the vaccine recipients, none had a prior SARS-CoV-2 infection, and nucleocapsid antibodies were negative. Cultures had half their medium replaced with IL-2 medium on days 3 and 7. This sequence was found in a human donor who received a COVID-19 vaccine. The sequences come from CD4+ T cells from PBMCs cultured with SARS-CoV-2 spike peptides, collected before COVID-19 vaccination.

CDR3 protein: CASSPSGRRKEGYTF. As DNA, the CDR3 is TGTGCCAGCAGCCCTTCGGGACGGCGGAAAGAAGGCTACACCTTC. The gene calls are TRBV7-9 and TRBJ1-2; D is possibly TRBD1 (5 bases). Germline V CDR1 and CDR2: SEHNR, FQNEAQ (reference sequence). The V end was cut by 5 bases, the J end by 8 bases, with 21 bases between. CDR3 length: 15 amino acids.